This T cell receptor (beta chain) was recorded in a study of T cells in Graves' hyperthyroidism and ophthalmopathy. Study outcomes and limitations: Most clonotypes that expanded in the thyroid above 0.001 also showed up in blood.

In germline, CDR1 is SGHTA, CDR2 FQGNSA. The CDR3 sequence is 15 residues long. V was clipped by 5 bases and J by 1 base, with 14 bases between them. Hyperthyroidism had been newly diagnosed in patients aged 18 to 65, and its duration was under 2 months. Reasons for excluding patients were uncontrolled infection, other autoimmune disease, pregnancy or lactation. The PBMCs were sourced from fresh peripheral blood (approximately 10 ml). This clonotype was found many times. The target antigen is unknown. TCR beta CDR3 sequences were amplified from RNA transcripts. The HTBI primer set drove a first-round RT-PCR of the TCR CDR3. TCRdb reanalysed the multiplex PCR reads using MiXCR and keeps one entry per CDR3 protein. The sample holds 350,000 or so distinct CDR3 sequences, about a sixth seen once.

The receptor's source is a woman in her twenties or thirties with Graves' hyperthyroidism that later progressed to Graves' ophthalmopathy. Input material: blood. The genes are TRBV7-2 and TRBJ2-5; a weak D match, TRBD2 (6 bases). The CDR3 sequence is CASSLIFSGQETQYF. The CDR3 DNA reads as TGTGCCAGCAGCCTTATTTTTAGCGGCCAAGAGACCCAGTACTTC.